These 10 T cell receptor beta chains share one sample of origin, sequenced in a study of CD8+ T cells in alopecia areata. Sequencing used cDNA as its template, made by extracting RNA and reverse transcribing it. Clones were read by immunoSEQ multiplex PCR, and TCRdb kept only the in-frame ones, dropping some. The table includes fewer than 200,000 clones, around 60% detected once. The sequences come from CD4+ T cells sorted from blood, collected at week 0. These receptors all stem from a human donor with alopecia areata.

The chain employs TRBV7-8 and TRBJ2-7; 10 nucleotides match TRBD1. V shed 1 base and J 7 bases; nucleotides not matched to a gene: 7. The CDR3 consists of 15 residues. Germline V lookup: CDR1 SGHVS, CDR2 FQNEAQ. CDR3 DNA: TGTGCCAGCAGCTTAGGAGGGACAGGGGTCGAGGAGCAGTACTTC. Amino acids: CASSLGGTGVEEQYF.

The chain uses TRBV30 and TRBJ2-3; 7 bases are shared with TRBD1. V was pared by 0 bases and J by 7 bases, with 10 bases of the junction left unmatched. Germline V gives CDR1 GTSNPN, CDR2 SVGIG (reference sequence). The CDR3 totals 15 residues. This CDR3 is CAWSVRQGPFNTQYF. The DNA for the CDR3 is TGTGCCTGGAGTGTACGACAGGGTCCCTTCAATACGCAGTATTTT.

V gene TRBV29-1 combines with J gene TRBJ2-3, with D uncertain. The CDR3 covers 16 residues. Germline V gives CDR1 SQVTM, CDR2 ANQGSEA. V lost 5 bases, J lost 4 bases, and 22 bases lay in between. CDR3 nucleotides: TGCAGCGTTACCTTTGGAGAACCTCCTCTCCCAGATACGCAGTATTTT. Protein product: CSVTFGEPPLPDTQYF.

This clone was picked up one time. This chain joins TRBV18 and TRBJ1-2; D is possibly TRBD1 (6 bases). Trimming cost V 1 base and J 3 bases, with 15 bases left between them. The germline CDR1 and CDR2 sequences are KGHSH and LQKENI. This CDR3 has 16 residues. This CDR3 is CASSPRSPGADYGYTF. The CDR3 DNA sequence: TGTGCCAGCTCACCACGGAGCCCAGGGGCCGACTATGGCTACACCTTC.

The chain combines TRBV30 with TRBJ1-1; no clear D gene. This CDR3 has 10 amino acids. Germline V gene sequence: CDR1 GTSNPN, CDR2 SVGIG (reference sequence). With 2 bases removed from V and 8 bases from J, the gap between germline ends came to 6 bases. CDR3 sequence: CAWSRVEAFF. In DNA form, the CDR3 reads TGTGCCTGGAGTCGTGTCGAAGCTTTCTTT.

The sample holds one count of this clone. V usage is TRBV4-1 and J usage is TRBJ1-5, with D unclear. Trimming took 1 base from V and 7 from J, leaving 8 bases between them. This CDR3 spans 13 amino acids. In germline, CDR1 is MGHRA, CDR2 YSYEKL. The CDR3 sequence is CASSQGYGQPQHF. The CDR3 coding sequence is TGCGCCAGCAGCCAAGGCTACGGACAGCCCCAGCATTTT.

The CDR3 sequence is CASTQGRGTEQFF. In DNA form, the CDR3 reads TGTGCCAGCACTCAAGGACGGGGCACTGAGCAGTTCTTC. The gene calls are TRBV27 and TRBJ2-1; either TRBD1 or TRBD2 may fit D (5 bases each). Germline loops: CDR1 MNHEY, CDR2 SMNVEV (reference sequence). Trimming shortened V by 7 bases and J by 9 bases, and 16 bases separated the two germline ends. CDR3 length: 13 residues.

This clone was seen a handful of times. This CDR3 reads CSVQQRGVTSTDTQYF. The CDR3 bases are TGCAGCGTCCAACAGCGAGGGGTAACTAGCACAGATACGCAGTATTTT. The rearrangement links TRBV29-1 to TRBJ2-3; D might be TRBD1 or TRBD2, each matching 5 bases. Trimming removed 6 bases from V and 0 bases from J, with 19 bases in between. CDR1 is SQVTM, CDR2 ANQGSEA, per germline. The CDR3 has 16 residues.

The chain is built from TRBV30 and TRBJ2-7, with D possibly TRBD1 on 5 matching bases. The CDR3 is 14 amino acids. Germline V gives CDR1 GTSNPN, CDR2 SVGIG (reference sequence). The V end was cut by 1 base, the J end by 2 bases, with 12 bases between. The CDR3 DNA follows: TGTGCCTGGAGTGGGGGCGGCACGACCTACGAGCAGTACTTC. It translates to CAWSGGGTTYEQYF.

The chain has TRBV29-1 and TRBJ1-1; D is possibly TRBD1 (5 bases). V lost 6 bases and J lost 4, with 18 bases in between. Germline V lookup: CDR1 SQVTM, CDR2 ANQGSEA. The CDR3 loop spans 14 amino acids. CDR3 in amino acids: CSVPLTASTTEAFF. CDR3 in DNA: TGCAGCGTGCCGTTGACAGCCTCTACCACTGAAGCTTTCTTT.